This T cell receptor beta chain comes out of a study of T cells after yellow fever vaccination. Study results and limitations: Of the clonotypes, a small share occurred in both CD4 and CD8 compartments.

TCRdb re-called the 5' RACE reads through MiXCR, storing one row per CDR3 protein. This table holds tens of thousands of distinct CDR3 sequences, approximately 8% found once. Germline V gives CDR1 DFQATT, CDR2 SNEGSKA (reference sequence). V was pared by 2 bases and J by 2 bases, with 10 bases between. The CDR3 contains 13 residues. This clonotype was seen a handful of times. Its antigen remains unidentified. Here the sequenced sample was CD8+ T cells sorted from PBMCs, taken on the day of the yellow fever booster vaccination. This chain uses TRBV20-1 with TRBJ2-7; no clear D. This clonotype originated in a man aged 30 to 45 who received the YFV17D yellow fever vaccine. Here the CDR3 DNA reads TGCAGTGCTAGAAGCCTGACAACCTACGAGCAGTACTTC. Residues: CSARSLTTYEQYF.